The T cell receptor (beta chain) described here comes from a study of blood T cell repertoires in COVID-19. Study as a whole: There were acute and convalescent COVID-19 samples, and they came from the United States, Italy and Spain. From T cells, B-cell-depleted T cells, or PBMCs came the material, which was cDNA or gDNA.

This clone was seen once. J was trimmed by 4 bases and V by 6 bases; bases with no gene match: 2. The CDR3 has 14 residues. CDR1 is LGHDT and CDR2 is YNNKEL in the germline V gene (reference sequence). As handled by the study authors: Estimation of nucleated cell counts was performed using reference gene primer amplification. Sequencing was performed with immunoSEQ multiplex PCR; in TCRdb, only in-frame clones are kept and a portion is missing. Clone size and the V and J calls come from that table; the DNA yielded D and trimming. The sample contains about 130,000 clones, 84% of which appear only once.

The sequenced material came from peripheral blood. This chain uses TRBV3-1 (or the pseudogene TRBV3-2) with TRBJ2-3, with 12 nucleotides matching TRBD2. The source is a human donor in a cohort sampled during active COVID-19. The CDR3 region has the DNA TGTGCCAGCAGGCTAGCGGGGGGGGCAGATACGCAGTATTTT. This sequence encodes CASRLAGGADTQYF.